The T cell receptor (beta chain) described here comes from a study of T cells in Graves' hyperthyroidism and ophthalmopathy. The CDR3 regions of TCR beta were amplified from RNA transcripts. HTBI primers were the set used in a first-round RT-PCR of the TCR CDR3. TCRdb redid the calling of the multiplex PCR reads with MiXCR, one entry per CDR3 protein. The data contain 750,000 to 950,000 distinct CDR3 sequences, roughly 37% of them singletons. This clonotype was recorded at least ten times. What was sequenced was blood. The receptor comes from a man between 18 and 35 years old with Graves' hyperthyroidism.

This CDR3 is CASSLVGQYGNTEAFF. In nucleotides, the CDR3 is TGTGCCAGCAGCTTAGTAGGACAGTATGGGAACACTGAAGCTTTCTTT. The chain employs TRBV7-8 and TRBJ1-1, with D perhaps matching TRBD1 (6 bases). Per the germline V gene, CDR1 is SGHVS and CDR2 is FQNEAQ. The V end was cut by 1 base, the J end by 1 base, with 13 bases between. This CDR3 is built from 16 residues.